This TCR beta chain comes out of a study of blood T cell repertoires in COVID-19. As for the study in general: Sources were T cells, B-cell-depleted T cells, or PBMCs; the material itself was cDNA or gDNA.

Worth noting for this clone: The germline gene is not matched at one end of the junction; a read error may be the cause.

Per the authors' pipeline: Nucleated cell counts were estimated from reference gene primer amplification. TCRdb keeps only in-frame clones here, not all; method: immunoSEQ multiplex PCR. The V and J calls and clone size come from that table; D and trimming were worked out from the DNA. Among 350,000 to 450,000 clones, approximately 89% were seen once, and the ten largest hold 1.5% to 1.9%. Germline CDR1 SEHNR, CDR2 FQNEAQ (reference sequence). This CDR3 region has 15 residues. Followed over time, Seattle patients had been enrolled while infection was active. The sample comprised peripheral blood. This clonotype originated in a woman aged 35 to 49 with COVID-19, enrolled during active disease. The rearrangement uses TRBV7-9 and TRBJ2-3; 9 bases are a match to TRBD2. This CDR3 is CASSSFSGSTDTQYF. The DNA of the CDR3 is TGTGCCAGCAGCTCCTTTAGCGGGAGCACCGATACGCAGTATTTT. The whole variable domain, filled in from reference TRBV7-9 and TRBJ2-3, reads DTGVSQNPRHKITKRGQNVTFRCDPISEHNRLYWYRQTLGQGPEFLTYFQNEAQLEKSRLLSDRFSAERPKGSFSTLEIQRTEQGDSAMYLCASSSFSGSTDTQYFGPGTRLTVL.